The TCR beta chain under discussion was sequenced for a study of blood T cell repertoires in COVID-19. The CDR3 totals 17 residues. Trimming took 2 bases from V and 5 from J; bases not matched to a gene: 12. From germline, CDR1 is ENHRY and CDR2 SYGVKD. Produced via immunoSEQ multiplex PCR; TCRdb's table is partial and in-frame only. Among tens of thousands of clones listed, over 75% were seen once. The chain joins TRBV10-3 to TRBJ1-5; 7 nucleotides match TRBD1. The clonotype comes from a human donor in a cohort sampled during active COVID-19. The sequenced sample consisted of peripheral blood. The CDR3, as DNA: TGTGCCATCAGTGAGGGAAAATCGACAGGGATGGATCAGCCCCAGCATTTT. It encodes CAISEGKSTGMDQPQHF.